This entry lists 29 T cell receptor beta chains sequenced from one sample in a study of metastatic and nonmetastatic thyroid tumors. Nobody among the patients had been given any treatment before thyroid surgery. MiXCR re-clonotyped the PCR reads for TCRdb. Seen here are some 19,000 clones, 30% to 35% observed once, and the top ten hold 20% to 25%. Sequencing input: adjacent normal tissue. The receptors here all came from a female donor with papillary thyroid cancer or a benign thyroid nodule (not recorded which). Some clones in this sample may be carry-over from other donors' samples.

This clone was counted only a few times. This sequence joins TRBV28 and TRBJ2-1; the D call may be TRBD1 or TRBD2 (5 bases each). V lost 6 bases, J lost 5 bases, and 11 bases lay in between. This CDR3 is 13 amino acids long. Germline V gene sequence: CDR1 MDHEN, CDR2 SYDVKM. CDR3 in amino acids: CASRTGTNNEQFF. The CDR3 nucleotides read TGTGCCAGCAGAACCGGGACGAACAATGAGCAGTTCTTC.

Many counts were recorded for this clone. The rearrangement uses TRBV3-1 and TRBJ1-4, with a weak D call TRBD1 (5 bases). The CDR3 spans 14 residues. V was cut by 4 bases and J by 4 bases, with 10 bases left in between. CDR1 LGHDT and CDR2 YNNKEL come from the germline V gene (reference sequence). The CDR3 DNA reads as TGTGCCAGCAGCCCCGGGACGGGTAATGAAAAACTGTTTTTT. It codes for CASSPGTGNEKLFF.

The chain couples TRBV20-1 to TRBJ2-4, with 13 bases matching TRBD2. The J call could be wrong; TRBJ2-1 is a better fit for the DNA end. The CDR3 consists of 14 residues. CDR1 DFQATT and CDR2 SNEGSKA come from the germline V gene (reference sequence). CDR3 sequence: CSALTSGRADEQFF. The CDR3 nucleotides are TGCAGTGCCCTAACTAGCGGGAGGGCCGATGAGCAGTTCTTC.

This clone rates as medium-sized. This chain links TRBV10-3 with TRBJ1-2, with a possible D match to TRBD1 (5 bases). CDR1 is ENHRY, CDR2 SYGVKD, per germline. This CDR3 is built from 16 residues. V was clipped by 6 bases and J by 1 base, with 18 bases between them. DNA for the CDR3: TGTGCCATCAGGCCGGCGGGCAGGGACTTTAACTATGGCTACACCTTC. Its protein product is CAIRPAGRDFNYGYTF.

This clone was seen many times. In the same sample, other DNA sequences code for this CDR3. This chain links TRBV29-1 with TRBJ2-2; 12 bases fit TRBD2. The J segment lost 5 bases and the V segment lost 6 bases, leaving 4 bases of the junction unmatched. The germline gives CDR1 SQVTM, CDR2 ANQGSEA. The CDR3 covers 14 residues. The CDR3 DNA reads as TGCAGCGTAGGGCTAGCGGGGGGGACCGGGGAGCTGTTTTTT. Translating gives CSVGLAGGTGELFF.

The chain links TRBV3-1 to TRBJ2-7; possible D gene TRBD2, 6 bases. The CDR3 consists of 15 residues. The V and J ends lost 4 bases and 6 bases respectively, with 19 bases between them. The germline CDR1 and CDR2 sequences are LGHDT and YNNKEL (reference sequence). CDR3 in DNA: TGTGCCAGCAGCCCACGGGGACTTAGTGTCTGCGAGCAGTACTTC. This sequence encodes CASSPRGLSVCEQYF.

This clone was seen a few times. The chain recombines TRBV27 with TRBJ2-7, with TRBD1 identical over 7 bases. CDR1 is MNHEY, CDR2 SMNVEV, per germline (reference sequence). Trimming removed 7 bases from V and 2 bases from J; junction bases left unmatched: 8. This CDR3 spans 14 amino acids. The CDR3 region is CASNLRQGPYEQYF. The CDR3 DNA reads TGTGCCAGCAACTTAAGACAGGGCCCCTACGAGCAGTACTTC.

This clone is medium-sized (0.01 to 0.1%) by share. The chain carries TRBV6-1 and TRBJ1-3, with TRBD1 as a possible D gene (5 bases). Trimming pared 4 bases from V and 10 bases from J, leaving 11 bases between. The CDR3 runs to 12 residues. CDR1 is MNHNS, CDR2 SASEGT, per germline. CDR3 nucleotide sequence: TGTGCCAGCAGTGGGGACTCCTCGACCATATATTTT. Encoded protein: CASSGDSSTIYF.

The V gene is TRBV11-2, the J gene TRBJ2-5; D is undetermined. Trimming left V 4 bases short and J 1 base short, with 10 bases between. This CDR3 has 14 residues. Germline CDR1 and CDR2: SGHAT and FQNNGV. CDR3 bases: TGTGCCAGCAGCTCCGACATTATCCAAGAGACCCAGTACTTC. It yields the protein CASSSDIIQETQYF.

This rearrangement joins TRBV10-1 to TRBJ2-2, with D possibly TRBD2 on 6 matching bases. Trimming cost V 4 bases and J 0 bases, with 12 bases left between them. The CDR3 length is 16 residues. Germline CDR1 is WNHNN and CDR2 is SYGVQD (reference sequence). The CDR3 DNA reads as TGCGCCAGCAGTGTCCCTAGCGTAACGAACACCGGGGAGCTGTTTTTT. This translates into CASSVPSVTNTGELFF.

The chain joins TRBV4-1 to TRBJ1-5, with a possible D match to TRBD1 (5 bases). The CDR3 spans 16 residues. The V and J ends lost 0 bases and 2 bases respectively, with 11 bases between them. Germline CDR1 and CDR2: MGHRA and YSYEKL. CDR3 sequence: CASSQDPPGGNQPQHF. CDR3 nucleotide sequence: TGCGCCAGCAGCCAAGATCCGCCGGGGGGCAATCAGCCCCAGCATTTT.

This chain joins TRBV20-1 and TRBJ2-6; TRBD1 agrees at 7 bases. CDR1 is DFQATT and CDR2 is SNEGSKA in the germline V gene (reference sequence). This CDR3 has 19 amino acids. The J segment lost 1 base and the V segment lost 0 bases, leaving 12 bases of the junction unmatched. The CDR3 is CSARDPSRTGLSGANVLTF. In DNA, the CDR3 is TGCAGTGCTAGAGACCCGTCCAGGACAGGCCTGTCTGGGGCCAACGTCCTGACTTTC.

This clone has a handful of counts. V is TRBV11-1 and J is TRBJ1-2; 9 positions match TRBD1. V lost 5 bases, J lost 2 bases, and 6 bases stayed unmatched. The CDR3 is 15 residues long. Looked up from germline, CDR1 is SGHAT and CDR2 is FQDESV (reference sequence). The CDR3 is CASSPGQGGNYGYTF. Here the CDR3 DNA reads TGTGCCAGCAGCCCGGGACAGGGAGGCAACTATGGCTACACCTTC.

The rearrangement links TRBV6-5 to TRBJ2-7; 7 bases agree with TRBD1. CDR3 size: 15 residues. Trimming took 6 bases from V and 0 from J; bases not matched to a gene: 8. CDR1 and CDR2 from the germline V gene are MNHEY and SVGAGI. The CDR3 loop is CASRYRGPRSYEQYF. CDR3 nucleotide sequence: TGTGCCAGCAGATACAGGGGCCCCCGCTCCTACGAGCAGTACTTC.

Details on this clone: An end of the junction differs from the germline gene, which may be a read error. This chain links TRBV6-2 or TRBV6-3 with TRBJ1-2; perhaps TRBD1 as D (5 bases). Germline V lookup: CDR1 MNHEY, CDR2 SVGEGT. The CDR3 loop spans 12 amino acids. The CDR3 region has the DNA TGCGCCAGCAGTCGTCCAGGGAGAGGCTACACCTTC. It translates to CASSRPGRGYTF.

This clone is categorized as medium-sized (0.01 to 0.1%). This chain connects TRBV2 to TRBJ1-6; 8 nucleotides match TRBD1. The CDR3 length is 14 residues. The V segment lost 6 bases and the J segment 10 bases; nucleotides outside the gene matches: 8. Germline V gives CDR1 SNHLY, CDR2 FYNNEI. As DNA, the CDR3 is TGTGCCAGCAGAACCGGACAGGGAATATCACCCCTCCACTTT. Its translation is CASRTGQGISPLHF.

V usage is TRBV3-1 and J usage is TRBJ1-1; D is ambiguous. Germline V gives CDR1 LGHDT, CDR2 YNNKEL (reference sequence). The CDR3 has 12 amino acids. The V gene lost 1 base and the J gene lost 5 bases, with 5 bases spanning the gap. CDR3 in DNA: TGTGCCAGCAGCCAAGGTGGTACTGAAGCTTTCTTT. It encodes CASSQGGTEAFF.

This clone was observed once. This chain connects TRBV7-2 to TRBJ2-2, with D uncertain. Germline CDR1 is SGHTA and CDR2 is FQGNSA. This CDR3 spans 13 amino acids. The V gene lost 2 bases and the J gene lost 6 bases, with 7 bases spanning the gap. The DNA of the CDR3 is TGTGCCAGCAGCTTAATTAGGGCCGGGGAGCTGTTTTTT. This encodes CASSLIRAGELFF.

This clone qualifies as medium-sized (0.01 to 0.1%). This chain joins TRBV27 and TRBJ1-2, with unresolved D. The V end lost 6 bases, the J end lost 4 bases, and 15 bases lay between the germline ends. This CDR3 region has 14 residues. The germline V gene has CDR1 MNHEY and CDR2 SMNVEV (reference sequence). CDR3 residues: CASRHPQPTYGYTF. CDR3 bases: TGTGCCAGCAGACACCCCCAACCGACCTATGGCTACACCTTC.

The sample holds a few counts of this clone. The chain links TRBV28 to TRBJ2-1; 9 bases match TRBD2. Germline trimming cut 3 bases from V and 7 bases from J; bases unmatched to any gene: 7. The CDR3 is 15 amino acids. Per germline, CDR1 MDHEN and CDR2 SYDVKM. CDR3: CASSLGASGKNEQFF. CDR3 bases: TGTGCCAGCAGTTTGGGGGCTAGCGGGAAAAATGAGCAGTTCTTC.

This clone is medium-sized (0.01 to 0.1%) within its sample. This sequence joins TRBV30 and TRBJ2-3, with D perhaps matching TRBD1 (5 bases). The germline V and J ends were trimmed by 2 bases and 1 base, with 13 bases remaining between them. The CDR3 is made up of 15 amino acids. Germline assignment: CDR1 GTSNPN and CDR2 SVGIG (reference sequence). The CDR3 is CAWSFRLGRTDTQYF. The CDR3 region has the DNA TGTGCCTGGAGTTTCCGACTGGGGCGCACAGATACGCAGTATTTT.

This clone was detected only a few times. V is TRBV12-3 or TRBV12-4 and J is TRBJ1-4; D unclear. This CDR3 has 13 amino acids. Trimming took off 1 base at V and 7 bases at J, with 7 bases between the two ends. CDR3 amino acids: CASSLEGREKLFF. For the CDR3, the DNA is TGTGCCAGCAGTTTAGAGGGCCGTGAAAAACTGTTTTTT.

Only a few counts were recorded for this clone. The rearrangement links TRBV12-3 or TRBV12-4 to TRBJ2-7; 11 nucleotides line up with TRBD1. Losses at the gene ends were 6 bases for V and 4 bases for J; bases not matched to a gene: 11. This CDR3 contains 16 residues. In DNA, the CDR3 is TGTGCCAGCAGCCGGGCTGGGACAGGGGGTACTTACGAGCAGTACTTC. Its protein product is CASSRAGTGGTYEQYF.

In its sample, this clone was seen a few times. The chain couples TRBV12-3 or TRBV12-4 to TRBJ2-1; D perhaps matches TRBD1 (5 bases). Trimming cost V 5 bases and J 7 bases, with 12 bases left between them. This CDR3 is built from 13 residues. The CDR3 DNA is TGTGCCAGCAGTCAGGGAACAGGTAATGAGCAGTTCTTC. Translated, it gives CASSQGTGNEQFF.

The CDR3 sequence: CASTKGGGSMRGNTIYF. DNA of the CDR3: TGTGCCAGCACCAAAGGGGGGGGCTCAATGCGTGGAAACACCATATATTTT. The rearrangement links TRBV6-1 to TRBJ1-3; weak D call: TRBD1 (6 bases). Per germline, CDR1 MNHNS and CDR2 SASEGT. The V gene lost 7 bases and the J gene lost 3 bases, with 22 bases spanning the gap. The CDR3 spans 17 residues.

The rearrangement uses TRBV11-2 and TRBJ2-5; no clear D gene. The CDR3 covers 14 residues. Germline CDR1 SGHAT, CDR2 FQNNGV. V was clipped by 2 bases and J by 8 bases, with 15 bases between them. Written as DNA, the CDR3 is TGTGCCAGCAGCTTAAGACTCCTTCTATCAACCCAGTACTTC. Its protein product is CASSLRLLLSTQYF. Together with reference TRBV11-2 and TRBJ2-5, the CDR3 gives the full variable domain: EAGVAQSPRYKIIEKRQSVAFWCNPISGHATLYWYQQILGQGPKLLIQFQNNGVVDDSQLPKDRFSAERLKGVDSTLKIQPAKLEDSAVYLCASSLRLLLSTQYFGPGTRLLVL.

CDR3 sequence reads: CAISEWVTSSYNEQFF. The CDR3 nucleotides are TGTGCCATCAGTGAGTGGGTAACCAGCTCCTACAATGAGCAGTTCTTC. The chain couples TRBV10-3 to TRBJ2-1; unclear D gene. This CDR3 contains 16 residues. Germline CDR1 reads ENHRY; CDR2 reads SYGVKD. Trimming removed 1 base at V and 0 bases at J, with 10 bases between.

This clone was observed a few times. CDR3 in DNA: TGTGCCAGCAGTTTCACAGGGGGGGGTTACAATGAGCAGTTCTTC. This codes for CASSFTGGGYNEQFF. This sequence joins TRBV28 and TRBJ2-1, with D tentatively TRBD1 (8 bases). The CDR3 has 15 amino acids. V lost 3 bases to trimming and J lost 4 bases, with 13 bases between them. Germline-derived CDR1 and CDR2 are MDHEN and SYDVKM. Full variable domain (remainder filled in from reference TRBV28 and TRBJ2-1): DVKVTQSSRYLVKRTGEKVFLECVQDMDHENMFWYRQDPGLGLRLIYFSYDVKMKEKGDIPEGYSVSREKKERFSLILESASTNQTSMYLCASSFTGGGYNEQFFGPGTRLTVL.

This clone came up many times. The chain combines TRBV19 with TRBJ2-5; possible D gene TRBD1, 6 bases. Germline V gives CDR1 LNHDA, CDR2 SQIVND (reference sequence). The CDR3 consists of 13 residues. V lost 5 bases, J lost 7 bases, and 14 bases lay in between. CDR3 sequence (DNA): TGTGCCAGTAGTCAGGACAGCCTCGGGACCCAGTACTTC. Amino acid sequence: CASSQDSLGTQYF.